Below, 15 T cell receptor beta chains from the same sample are listed, as sequenced in a study of blood T cells in healthy people across ages. With a J-beta primer mix and a sample-barcoded 5' primer, a second PCR ran about 7 to 12 cycles. From the 5' RACE reads, TCRdb called clonotypes with MiXCR, one entry per CDR3 protein. This sample has hundreds of thousands of distinct CDR3 sequences, with roughly 50% found just once. The sequenced material came from blood. The receptors here all came from a woman aged 55-70 years in good health.

This chain connects TRBV5-1 to TRBJ2-1; possibly TRBD2 for D (5 bases). The CDR3 contains 13 residues. With 5 bases removed from V and 8 bases from J, the gap between germline ends came to 14 bases. Germline CDR1 reads SGHRS; CDR2 reads YFSETQ. In nucleotides, the CDR3 is TGCGCCAGCAGTTCGGCTAGCAGCGATGAGCAGTTCTTC. Amino acid sequence: CASSSASSDEQFF.

This clonotype has more than one count but fewer than ten. The chain has TRBV7-2 and TRBJ2-7; no reliable D call. Germline V CDR1 and CDR2: SGHTA, FQGNSA. V was pared by 1 base and J by 0 bases, with 7 bases between. The CDR3 contains 14 residues. The CDR3 region is CASSLVSNSYEQYF. CDR3 bases: TGTGCCAGCAGCTTAGTTTCCAACTCCTACGAGCAGTACTTC.

The CDR3 here is CASTGGYPHSEAFF. Written as DNA, the CDR3 is TGTGCCAGCACCGGGGGGTACCCCCACTCCGAAGCTTTCTTT. The chain carries TRBV7-2 and TRBJ1-1; weak D call: TRBD1 (5 bases). Per germline, CDR1 SGHTA and CDR2 FQGNSA. CDR3 length: 14 residues. Trimming stripped 7 bases from V and 8 bases from J, with 20 bases between.

This clonotype was counted a few times. The V and J genes are TRBV4-2 and TRBJ1-2, with D perhaps matching TRBD1 (6 bases). Trimming removed 0 bases from V and 4 bases from J, with 12 bases in between. The CDR3 is 15 amino acids. Per germline, CDR1 LGHNA and CDR2 YNFKEQ. The CDR3: CASSQDERGIYGYTF. The CDR3 region has the DNA TGTGCCAGCAGCCAAGATGAGAGGGGGATCTATGGCTACACCTTC.

The rearrangement links TRBV15 to TRBJ2-7; D perhaps matches TRBD1 (5 bases). The CDR3 runs to 13 residues. Trimming took off 0 bases at V and 7 bases at J, with 10 bases between the two ends. Germline-derived CDR1 and CDR2 are LNHNV and YYDKDF (reference sequence). In DNA form, the CDR3 reads TGTGCCACCAGCAGAGAACCAGGGCGGGAGCAGTACTTC. Its protein is CATSREPGREQYF.

This rearrangement joins TRBV9 to TRBJ2-7, with D unresolved. Germline assignment: CDR1 SGDLS and CDR2 YYNGEE. Trimming took off 6 bases at V and 0 bases at J, with 13 bases between the two ends. This CDR3 comprises 14 residues. For the CDR3, the DNA is TGTGCCAGCACCCCGGCCTTGGACTCCTACGAGCAGTACTTC. Its translation: CASTPALDSYEQYF.

The chain uses TRBV7-2 and TRBJ2-5; TRBD1 agrees at 9 bases. The CDR3 is 16 residues long. V was pared by 3 bases and J by 5 bases, with 10 bases of the junction left unmatched. Germline V gives CDR1 SGHTA, CDR2 FQGNSA. CDR3 in amino acids: CASSLANRGPGETQYF. In DNA form, the CDR3 reads TGTGCCAGCAGCTTGGCGAACAGGGGGCCGGGGGAGACCCAGTACTTC.

J is TRBJ1-2 and V is TRBV20-1, with D perhaps matching TRBD1 (5 bases). Germline assignment: CDR1 DFQATT and CDR2 SNEGSKA (reference sequence). This CDR3 has 15 residues. Trimming took 2 bases from V and 5 from J, leaving 18 bases between them. CDR3 nucleotide sequence: TGCAGTGCTAGAACGAGGGGCACGAATCCTTATGGCTACACCTTC. Its translation: CSARTRGTNPYGYTF.

The chain carries TRBV5-4 and TRBJ2-7, with D unclear. This CDR3 is 12 amino acids long. Germline V gives CDR1 SGHNT, CDR2 YYREEE (reference sequence). V was trimmed by 2 bases and J by 6 bases, leaving 9 bases between them. In nucleotides, the CDR3 is TGTGCCAGCAGCTTCTCGACCGGCGAGCAGTACTTC. The encoded protein is CASSFSTGEQYF. Full variable domain (remainder filled in from reference TRBV5-4 and TRBJ2-7): ETGVTQSPTHLIKTRGQQVTLRCSSQSGHNTVSWYQQALGQGPQFIFQYYREEENGRGNFPPRFSGLQFPNYSSELNVNALELDDSALYLCASSFSTGEQYFGPGTRLTVT.

This chain links TRBV20-1 with TRBJ1-2; D may be TRBD1 (6 bases). The CDR3 contains 13 residues. V was clipped by 6 bases and J by 2 bases, with 13 bases between them. Germline CDR1 and CDR2: DFQATT and SNEGSKA (reference sequence). In nucleotides, the CDR3 is TGCAGTGCAACTACCGGGACAAACTATGGCTACACCTTC. This sequence encodes CSATTGTNYGYTF.

This chain connects TRBV20-1 to TRBJ2-4; D unresolved. V was pared by 6 bases and J by 1 base, with 10 bases between. Germline CDR1 DFQATT, CDR2 SNEGSKA (reference sequence). CDR3 size: 13 residues. CDR3 nucleotides: TGCAGTGCGACGGCCAGGGCCAAAAACATTCAGTACTTC. The encoded protein is CSATARAKNIQYF.

The chain recombines TRBV2 with TRBJ2-5, with 9 nucleotides matching TRBD2. Losses at the gene ends were 2 bases for V and 5 bases for J; bases not matched to a gene: 12. Germline V gives CDR1 SNHLY, CDR2 FYNNEI. This CDR3 has 17 residues. Here the CDR3 reads CASSENRGSGSLETQYF. CDR3 coding DNA: TGTGCCAGCAGTGAAAATCGGGGTAGCGGGAGTCTTGAGACCCAGTACTTC. The full variable domain, in which reference TRBV2 and TRBJ2-5 provide the parts outside the CDR3, is EPEVTQTPSHQVTQMGQEVILRCVPISNHLYFYWYRQILGQKVEFLVSFYNNEISEKSEIFDDQFSVERPDGSNFTLKIRSTKLEDSAMYFCASSENRGSGSLETQYFGPGTRLLVL.

The chain combines TRBV12-3 or TRBV12-4 with TRBJ2-5; D gene uncertain. CDR3 length: 11 residues. Trimming stripped 7 bases from V and 6 bases from J, with 9 bases between. In DNA, the CDR3 is TGTGCCAGCACCCTGGGAAAGACCCAGTACTTC. This sequence encodes CASTLGKTQYF.

The genes are TRBV20-1 and TRBJ1-1; 9 bases are a match to TRBD1. The CDR3 length is 12 residues. The V gene end was trimmed by 6 bases and the J gene end by 6 bases; junction bases not matched to a gene: 5. Germline lookup yields CDR1 DFQATT and CDR2 SNEGSKA (reference sequence). As DNA, the CDR3 is TGCAGTGCACGACAGGGGGACGCTGAAGCTTTCTTT. It encodes CSARQGDAEAFF.

This chain links TRBV30 with TRBJ1-5, with D maybe TRBD1 (5 bases). The germline V gene encodes CDR1 GTSNPN and CDR2 SVGIG (reference sequence). The CDR3 is made up of 14 amino acids. The ends were cut back, 0 bases at V and 4 bases at J, with 10 bases in the middle. CDR3 coding DNA: TGTGCCTGGAGTGTCCGGGGGGGGAATCAGCCCCAGCATTTT. Translation: CAWSVRGGNQPQHF.